This is a list of T cell receptor beta chains from one sample in a study of shared clonotypes between healthy human individuals. The assay was immunoSEQ multiplex PCR, and TCRdb's table has in-frame clones only and misses some. The sample records fewer than 1.6 million clones, 98% being singletons. Sequenced material: naive CD4+ T cells sorted from blood. The receptors come from a man aged 30 to 39 in good health. Each CDR3 is given with its conserved first and last residue. The order of the fields is clone size, V gene, CDR3 protein. Size values are once, few and many counts, or a class for expanded clones, and some rows have none.

abundance: NA; v_gene: TRBV6-4; CDR3aa: CASATASGLGGGTDTQYF
abundance: NA; v_gene: TRBV18; CDR3aa: CASSPLPQGVTIQYF
abundance: NA; v_gene: TRBV28; CDR3aa: CASWGRAGNQPQHF
abundance: NA; v_gene: TRBV11-2; CDR3aa: CASSLLAGVEQYF
abundance: NA; v_gene: TRBV7-9; CDR3aa: CASSPRRQGNTEAFF
abundance: NA; v_gene: TRBV27; CDR3aa: CASSWDQSPQYF
abundance: once; v_gene: TRBV5-1; CDR3aa: CASSLPGLAGKSPGNEQFF
abundance: NA; v_gene: TRBV2; CDR3aa: CASEKTGELFF
abundance: NA; v_gene: TRBV29-1; CDR3aa: CSTTSGETQYF
abundance: NA; v_gene: TRBV2; CDR3aa: CASSPDLGETQYF
abundance: NA; v_gene: TRBV18; CDR3aa: CASSPVQGTNTEAFF
abundance: NA; v_gene: TRBV5-4; CDR3aa: CASSGPGLVSYNEQFF
abundance: NA; v_gene: TRBV19; CDR3aa: CASSIDRLAGAYEQYF
abundance: NA; v_gene: TRBV6-5; CDR3aa: CASSPRTMSTDTQYF
abundance: NA; v_gene: TRBV10-3; CDR3aa: CAISASLAQEYEQYF
abundance: NA; v_gene: TRBV9; CDR3aa: CASSPYTANTGELFF
abundance: once; v_gene: TRBV5-5; CDR3aa: CASSFDMTGGMYEQYF
abundance: NA; v_gene: TRBV2; CDR3aa: CASLNVRGEAFF
abundance: NA; v_gene: TRBV29-1; CDR3aa: CSVDGASGTDTQYF
abundance: NA; v_gene: TRBV10-3; CDR3aa: CAISGLAGGQETQYF
abundance: NA; v_gene: TRBV5-6; CDR3aa: CASRDLGPSNEQFF
abundance: NA; v_gene: TRBV27; CDR3aa: CASSLGQGIFYEQYF
abundance: NA; v_gene: TRBV27; CDR3aa: CASSLRRSQETQYF
abundance: NA; v_gene: TRBV11-2; CDR3aa: CASSPDRDEAFF
abundance: NA; v_gene: TRBV9; CDR3aa: CASSPRLAGGGGNEQFF
abundance: NA; v_gene: TRBV6-1; CDR3aa: CASSTLAGEGSEQFF
abundance: NA; v_gene: TRBV7-9; CDR3aa: CASSQVTSRPDTQYF
abundance: NA; v_gene: TRBV4-3; CDR3aa: CASSQAGAGTGELFF
abundance: once; v_gene: TRBV28; CDR3aa: CASSSGALPKNIQYF
abundance: NA; v_gene: TRBV19; CDR3aa: CASRTTGAYEQYF
abundance: NA; v_gene: TRBV5-6; CDR3aa: CASSDSGTPTNEKLFF
abundance: NA; v_gene: TRBV18; CDR3aa: CASSPPTSGVYNEQFF
abundance: NA; v_gene: TRBV7-9; CDR3aa: CASRHLAGGTSYNEQFF
abundance: NA; v_gene: TRBV7-9; CDR3aa: CASNRPETNTGELFF
abundance: NA; v_gene: TRBV4-3; CDR3aa: CASSHNRGAETNYGYTF
abundance: NA; v_gene: TRBV6-1; CDR3aa: CASSVGGETQYF
abundance: NA; v_gene: TRBV7-3; CDR3aa: CASRGGLAGDTDTQYF